This entry is about one TCR beta chain. Germline lookup yields CDR1 SGDLS and CDR2 YYNGEE. The CDR3 has 13 amino acids. Trimming shortened V by 0 bases and J by 6 bases, and 10 bases separated the two germline ends. The sample comes from a study of T cells in localized non-small cell lung cancer. Produced via immunoSEQ multiplex PCR; TCRdb's table is partial and in-frame only. The sample consists of approximately 6,400 clones, 15% of them appearing once. Specimen: normal lung tissue next to the tumor, collected before any cancer treatment. The clonotype comes from a male donor aged 60 or older with stage II squamous cell lung carcinoma. The genes are TRBV9 and TRBJ2-7; D might be TRBD2 (5 bases). This chain's CDR3 is CASSVDLAGEQYF. The CDR3 coding sequence is TGTGCCAGCAGCGTAGATCTAGCCGGCGAGCAGTACTTC.